The present TCR beta chain was sequenced within a study of blood T cell repertoires in COVID-19. Study context: From the United States, Italy and Spain came samples of acute and convalescent COVID-19.

The protocol was immunoSEQ multiplex PCR, while the TCRdb copy is restricted to in-frame clones and leaves out a portion. The data contain approximately 200,000 clones, approximately 86% of them singletons. The CDR3 loop spans 15 amino acids. Germline values: CDR1 LGHDT, CDR2 YNNKEL (reference sequence). V lost 1 base to trimming and J lost 6 bases; unmatched junction nucleotides: 5. Sequencing input: peripheral blood. The TCR comes from a woman aged 25 to 39 with active or convalescent COVID-19. The J gene is TRBJ1-2, the V gene TRBV3-1 (or the pseudogene TRBV3-2), with TRBD1 matching over 10 bases. The DNA of the CDR3 is TGTGCCAGCAGCCAAGGGGCGGACAGGGGGAATGGCTACACCTTC. The encoded protein is CASSQGADRGNGYTF.